This TCR beta chain was identified during a study of primary melanoma T cells and metastatic recurrence. Study at large: These T2 to T4 primary melanomas had thickness greater than 1 mm.

There are 16 residues in the CDR3. The germline V gene encodes CDR1 MNHGY and CDR2 SAAAGT. J lost 1 base, V lost 6 bases, and 11 bases had no gene match. Clones were read by immunoSEQ multiplex PCR, and TCRdb kept only the in-frame ones, dropping some. In the table there are 450 to 600 clones, roughly 80% of which are singletons. To note about this clone: What it recognizes is unknown.

Points from the study as a whole: Combined with tumor thickness, T-cell fraction reportedly beat other histopathological additions. Suggested, not shown: primary melanomas can contain effective antitumor T cells.

The sequencing sample was made of melanoma tumor tissue. J is TRBJ2-5 and V is TRBV6-8, with 7 bases identical to TRBD1. The receptor comes from a human donor with melanoma. Here the CDR3 reads CASSSPPRGTQETQYF. CDR3 sequence (DNA): TGTGCCAGCAGCTCCCCTCCCAGGGGGACCCAAGAGACCCAGTACTTC.